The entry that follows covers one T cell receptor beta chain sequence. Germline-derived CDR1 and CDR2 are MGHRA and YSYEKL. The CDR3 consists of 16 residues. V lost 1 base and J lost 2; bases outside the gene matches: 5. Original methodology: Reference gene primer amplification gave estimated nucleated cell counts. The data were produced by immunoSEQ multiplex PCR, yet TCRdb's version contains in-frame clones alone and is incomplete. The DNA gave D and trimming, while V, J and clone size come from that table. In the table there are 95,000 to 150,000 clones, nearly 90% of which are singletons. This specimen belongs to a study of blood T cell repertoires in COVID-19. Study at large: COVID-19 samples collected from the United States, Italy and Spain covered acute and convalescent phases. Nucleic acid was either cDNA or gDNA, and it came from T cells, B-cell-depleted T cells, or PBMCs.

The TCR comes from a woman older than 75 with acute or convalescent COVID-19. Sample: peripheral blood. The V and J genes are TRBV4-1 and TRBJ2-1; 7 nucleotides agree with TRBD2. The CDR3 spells CASSQGGGLPYNEQFF. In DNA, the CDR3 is TGCGCCAGCAGCCAAGGGGGGGGACTACCCTACAATGAGCAGTTCTTC.